These 12 T cell receptor beta chains were sequenced from one sample in a study of shared clonotypes between healthy human individuals (TCRdb year 2020). Library preparation was by the immunoSEQ multiplex PCR assay. TCRdb obtained this table from immuneACCESS and retained in-frame rearrangements with V and J assigned. These tables miss some clones; where compared with another copy, unresolved V genes account for less than half of the shortfall, and the remainder is unexplained. The sample table holds a few million clones, of which more than 80% were seen once. Together, the top ten hold about 0.41% of the sample. The sample consisted of naive CD4+ T cells from PBMCs. This sample's cell subset or site label indicates: CD45RA+ positively selected. Receptors originate from a man aged 18 to 30 in good health. Some clones in this sample may be carry-over from other donors' samples.

The J gene is TRBJ2-7, the V gene TRBV6-7; no clear D. TRBV6-7 is reported as an ORF; its role is uncertain. The CDR3 runs to 14 residues. V was clipped by 10 bases and J by 2 bases, with 18 bases between them. The CDR3 loop reads CAIRSHPRTYEQYF. The DNA for the CDR3 is TGTGCCATCCGGAGTCATCCTCGTACCTACGAGCAGTACTTC.

This sequence joins TRBV19 and TRBJ2-2; D may correspond to TRBD1 or TRBD2 (5 bases each). CDR1 and CDR2 from the germline V gene are LNHDA and SQIVND (reference sequence). Trimming took 4 bases from V and 13 from J, leaving 22 bases between them. The CDR3 totals 15 residues. CDR3 bases: TGTGCCAGTAGTAGCCAGGGACGGAGCCAAGTTGGGCTGTTTTTT. This translates into CASSSQGRSQVGLFF. The variable domain in full, with the rest retrieved from reference TRBV19 and TRBJ2-2, is DGGITQSPKYLFRKEGQNVTLSCEQNLNHDAMYWYRQDPGQGLRLIYYSQIVNDFQKGDIAEGYSVSREKKESFPLTVTSAQKNPTAFYLCASSSQGRSQVGLFFGEGSRLTVL.

The gene calls are TRBV28 and TRBJ1-5; weak D call: TRBD1 (6 bases). The V end was cut by 5 bases, the J end by 0 bases, with 14 bases between. This CDR3 contains 16 residues. Looked up from germline, CDR1 is MDHEN and CDR2 is SYDVKM. The CDR3 protein is CASSPPGAPSNQPQHF. Here the CDR3 DNA reads TGTGCCAGCAGTCCCCCGGGGGCTCCTAGCAATCAGCCCCAGCATTTT. The whole variable domain, remainder taken from reference TRBV28 and TRBJ1-5, is DVKVTQSSRYLVKRTGEKVFLECVQDMDHENMFWYRQDPGLGLRLIYFSYDVKMKEKGDIPEGYSVSREKKERFSLILESASTNQTSMYLCASSPPGAPSNQPQHFGDGTRLSIL.

With regard to this clone: Other DNA sequences in this sample translate to the same CDR3. The rearrangement uses TRBV11-3 and TRBJ2-1; the D is unclear. Germline V CDR1 and CDR2: SGHNT, YENEEA. There are 11 residues in the CDR3. Trimming shortened V by 5 bases and J by 5 bases, and 4 bases separated the two germline ends. The CDR3 DNA reads as TGTGCCAGCAGCCTGGACAATGAGCAGTTCTTC. It is translated as CASSLDNEQFF.

The count of this clone is one. This chain connects TRBV28 to TRBJ2-7; TRBD2 is a possible D gene (7 bases). The CDR3 covers 14 residues. Trimming cost V 8 bases and J 0 bases, with 14 bases left between them. Germline V lookup: CDR1 MDHEN, CDR2 SYDVKM. CDR3 sequence: CASGGAESSYEQYF. CDR3 nucleotides: TGTGCCAGCGGGGGGGCGGAGAGCTCCTACGAGCAGTACTTC.

The V gene is TRBV11-2, the J gene TRBJ1-2; 7 bases fit TRBD1. Germline V CDR1 and CDR2: SGHAT, FQNNGV. Losses at the gene ends were 5 bases for V and 5 bases for J; bases not matched to a gene: 11. The CDR3 loop spans 15 amino acids. The CDR3 nucleotides read TGTGCCAGCAGCCCTCGGGACAGAGACTTTTATGGCTACACCTTC. It specifies CASSPRDRDFYGYTF.

The chain uses TRBV9 and TRBJ2-1, with 9 bases fitting TRBD2. Unmatched junction bases numbered 6, after V lost 3 bases and J lost 8 bases. Germline CDR1 reads SGDLS; CDR2 reads YYNGEE. CDR3 length: 14 residues. The CDR3 is CASSASGTPHEQFF. The DNA for the CDR3 is TGTGCCAGCAGCGCTAGCGGGACCCCACATGAGCAGTTCTTC.

The chain uses TRBV28 and TRBJ2-1, with 13 bases that match TRBD2. The V and J ends lost 5 bases and 12 bases, in that order; junction bases with no gene match: 16. Germline CDR1 is MDHEN and CDR2 is SYDVKM. CDR3 length: 17 residues. The CDR3 region has the DNA TGTGCCAGCAGTCCGCCCCCGGGACTAGCGGGGATGGGGTGGCAGTTCTTC. It specifies CASSPPPGLAGMGWQFF.

The gene calls are TRBV5-4 and TRBJ2-1; no firm D call. The CDR3 is made up of 16 amino acids. Trimming cost V 4 bases and J 0 bases, with 14 bases left between them. Germline CDR1 is SGHNT and CDR2 is YYREEE (reference sequence). The CDR3 is CASSPRGKSSYNEQFF. CDR3 nucleotides: TGTGCCAGCAGCCCCCGAGGAAAGAGCTCCTACAATGAGCAGTTCTTC.

The genes are TRBV28 and TRBJ1-2; 9 bases line up with TRBD1. J was trimmed by 8 bases and V by 5 bases; bases with no gene match: 12. The CDR3 is made up of 15 amino acids. Germline V lookup: CDR1 MDHEN, CDR2 SYDVKM. For the CDR3, the DNA is TGTGCCAGCAGTAACCCACCGACAGGGGGTGAAGGCTACACCTTC. Translating gives CASSNPPTGGEGYTF.

The chain uses TRBV7-2 and TRBJ2-7, with 7 bases aligning to TRBD2. CDR1 is SGHTA, CDR2 FQGNSA, per germline. The ends lost 6 bases at V and 4 bases at J; junction bases unmatched: 15. The CDR3 length is 16 residues. CDR3 loop: CASSRTSASSSYEQYF. The CDR3 DNA reads as TGTGCCAGCAGTCGTACTAGCGCAAGCTCCTCTTACGAGCAGTACTTC.

The V and J genes are TRBV28 and TRBJ2-2, with 15 bases aligning to TRBD2. This CDR3 is 18 amino acids long. Germline loops: CDR1 MDHEN, CDR2 SYDVKM. V shed 6 bases and J 0 bases; nucleotides not matched to a gene: 5. CDR3 amino acids: CASSRGTSGRPNTGELFF. DNA for the CDR3: TGTGCCAGCAGCAGAGGGACTAGCGGGAGGCCGAACACCGGGGAGCTGTTTTTT.